A single sample is the source of the 26 T cell receptor beta chains below, sequenced in a study of control samples from healthy donors and cancer patients. Measured with immunoSEQ multiplex PCR; TCRdb has only the in-frame clones, and not every one. The sample lists 150,000 or so clones, approximately 94% seen once, with 5.7% in the top ten. The sequencing input was blood. The source is a man aged 35 to 55 in good health.

J is TRBJ1-1 and V is TRBV27; D is possibly TRBD1 (5 bases). The CDR3 spans 14 residues. The V gene's germline CDR1 is MNHEY and CDR2 SMNVEV (reference sequence). The V and J ends lost 5 bases and 1 base respectively, with 11 bases between them. DNA for the CDR3: TGTGCCAGCAGTGCCTTGACAGCGAACACTGAAGCTTTCTTT. As protein: CASSALTANTEAFF.

The V call is TRBV7-3, the J call TRBJ1-1; TRBD1 is a possible D gene (5 bases). CDR1 and CDR2 from the germline V gene are SGHTA and FQGTGA. This CDR3 is 14 amino acids long. Between the trimmed V and J ends, which lost 3 bases and 3 bases, there was a span of 11 bases. CDR3 DNA sequence: TGTGCCAGCAGCTTCGGGGGGTCCGACACTGAAGCTTTCTTT. Encoded protein: CASSFGGSDTEAFF. Supplemented by reference TRBV7-3 and TRBJ1-1, the full variable domain reads GAGVSQTPSNKVTEKGKYVELRCDPISGHTALYWYRQSLGQGPEFLIYFQGTGAADDSGLPNDRFFAVRPEGSVSTLKIQRTERGDSAVYLCASSFGGSDTEAFFGQGTRLTVV.

The rearrangement joins TRBV28 to TRBJ1-1, with TRBD1 matching 7 bases. The CDR3 has 15 amino acids. V shed 2 bases and J 5 bases; nucleotides not matched to a gene: 8. Germline V CDR1 and CDR2: MDHEN, SYDVKM. The CDR3 bases are TGTGCCAGCAGTTTACCCGACAGGGTTGGGACTGAAGCTTTCTTT. Translation: CASSLPDRVGTEAFF.

J is TRBJ1-2 and V is TRBV7-2; tentative D call: TRBD1 (5 bases). Trimming stripped 5 bases from V and 6 bases from J, with 19 bases between. Per the germline V gene, CDR1 is SGHTA and CDR2 is FQGNSA. CDR3 length equals 15 residues. The CDR3, as DNA: TGTGCCAGCAGCCGTGGGGCAGGGAGGTATGATGGCTACACCTTC. Translated: CASSRGAGRYDGYTF.

The V gene is TRBV28, the J gene TRBJ2-5, with D perhaps matching TRBD1 or TRBD2 (5 bases each). V lost 5 bases and J 2 bases, leaving 15 bases between the germline ends. Germline V gene data show CDR1 as MDHEN and CDR2 as SYDVKM. The CDR3 consists of 15 residues. CDR3 DNA: TGTGCCAGCAGTGGCTCCGGGACGGGTCAAGAGACCCAGTACTTC. This codes for CASSGSGTGQETQYF.

The J gene is TRBJ1-2, the V gene TRBV18; D call uncertain. CDR1 and CDR2 (germline): KGHSH, LQKENI. The CDR3 extends over 16 amino acids. Deletions cut 2 bases from V and 3 bases from J, with 16 bases between. The CDR3 sequence: CASSPNSDQTHYGYTF. In DNA form, the CDR3 reads TGTGCCAGCTCACCAAACAGCGACCAAACTCACTATGGCTACACCTTC.

This sequence joins TRBV6-2 or TRBV6-3 and TRBJ2-7, with D perhaps matching TRBD1 (6 bases). Trimming left V 6 bases short and J 7 bases short, with 13 bases between. Germline V CDR1 and CDR2: MNHEY, SVGEGT. This CDR3 has 12 residues. The CDR3 region has the DNA TGTGCCAGCAGCTCGACAGGAAGAGAGCAGTACTTC. It codes for CASSSTGREQYF.

This clone showed up just once. In DNA, the CDR3 is TGCGCCAGCAGCCCCGTGGCACAAAGCAATCAGCCCCAGCATTTT. It is translated as CASSPVAQSNQPQHF. The chain has TRBV4-3 and TRBJ1-5; no clear D gene. The germline V gene has CDR1 LGHNA and CDR2 YSLEER. The CDR3 spans 15 residues. The ends were cut back, 4 bases at V and 1 base at J, with 11 bases in the middle.

This clone was found once. In nucleotides, the CDR3 is TGTGCCACCAGTCCGGGACAGGGGGCGAAGGGCTACACCTTC. Translating gives CATSPGQGAKGYTF. The J gene is TRBJ1-2, the V gene TRBV24-1, with 12 bases identical to TRBD1. The V gene's germline CDR1 is KGHDR and CDR2 SFDVKD. This CDR3 is 14 amino acids long. After removal of 6 bases from V and 8 bases from J, the junction contained 6 bases not matched to a gene.

The chain links TRBV19 to TRBJ1-1; a possible D gene is TRBD1 (5 bases). The CDR3 covers 14 residues. Germline V gene lookup returns CDR1 LNHDA and CDR2 SQIVND (reference sequence). The ends were cut back, 2 bases at V and 8 bases at J, with 15 bases in the middle. In nucleotides, the CDR3 is TGTGCCAGTAGTATAAACAACGGGGGGATCGAAGCTTTCTTT. It is translated as CASSINNGGIEAFF.

This chain links TRBV3-1 (or the pseudogene TRBV3-2) with TRBJ1-1; D possibly corresponds to TRBD1 (5 bases). CDR3 length equals 12 residues. The V and J ends lost 4 bases and 7 bases respectively, with 10 bases between them. Germline loops: CDR1 LGHDT, CDR2 YNNKEL (reference sequence). The CDR3 spells CASSRWGSEAFF. The CDR3 nucleotides read TGTGCCAGCAGCCGTTGGGGGAGTGAAGCTTTCTTT.

This clone was detected only once. Other DNA sequences in the sample encode the same CDR3. The chain is built from TRBV27 and TRBJ1-2; D is possibly TRBD1 (6 bases). Looked up from germline, CDR1 is MNHEY and CDR2 is SMNVEV (reference sequence). The V end lost 2 bases, the J end lost 5 bases, and 12 bases lay between the germline ends. The CDR3 loop spans 14 amino acids. Written as DNA, the CDR3 is TGTGCCAGCAGTTTAGCGGGCAGGGGTTATGGCTACACCTTC. It specifies CASSLAGRGYGYTF.

J is TRBJ2-3 and V is TRBV14; D could derive from TRBD1 or TRBD2 (5 bases each). The V and J ends lost 1 base and 7 bases respectively, with 9 bases between them. The CDR3 totals 13 residues. The V gene's germline CDR1 is SGHDN and CDR2 FVKESK. The CDR3 is CASSQGGAYTQYF. Written as DNA, the CDR3 is TGTGCCAGCAGCCAAGGAGGGGCGTATACGCAGTATTTT. The whole variable domain, filled in from reference TRBV14 and TRBJ2-3, reads EAGVTQFPSHSVIEKGQTVTLRCDPISGHDNLYWYRRVMGKEIKFLLHFVKESKQDESGMPNNRFLAERTGGTYSTLKVQPAELEDSGVYFCASSQGGAYTQYFGPGTRLTVL.

On this clone: No DNA is shown, since the ends of the CDR3 on it are uncertain; the CDR3 is the one TCRdb lists. The V call is TRBV21-1, the J call TRBJ1-1. TRBV21-1 is a known pseudogene. The CDR3 numbers 17 amino acids, ends counted. The CDR3: CASGKWGEGANFSEAFF.

The chain employs TRBV11-2 and TRBJ1-4; D remains unclear. This CDR3 is 17 amino acids long. Trimming took off 3 bases at V and 4 bases at J, with 18 bases between the two ends. The germline V gene encodes CDR1 SGHAT and CDR2 FQNNGV. CDR3 loop: CASSFLNSGILNEKLFF. The CDR3, as DNA: TGTGCCAGCAGCTTCCTCAACTCCGGGATCCTTAATGAAAAACTGTTTTTT.

V and J are TRBV2 and TRBJ1-5; D possibly corresponds to TRBD1 (6 bases). The V and J ends lost 4 bases and 0 bases respectively, with 13 bases between them. CDR1 SNHLY and CDR2 FYNNEI come from the germline V gene. The CDR3 is 16 residues long. The CDR3 sequence: CASSAEQGYSNQPQHF. The CDR3 coding sequence is TGTGCCAGCAGTGCGGAACAGGGCTATAGCAATCAGCCCCAGCATTTT.

This clone was picked up one time. V usage is TRBV10-3 and J usage is TRBJ2-7; no firm D call. The CDR3 consists of 13 residues. Germline V gives CDR1 ENHRY, CDR2 SYGVKD. Deletions cut 4 bases from V and 6 bases from J, with 13 bases between. The CDR3 sequence is CAISGGSFFEQYF. The DNA of the CDR3 is TGTGCCATCAGTGGTGGCAGTTTCTTCGAGCAGTACTTC.

The gene calls are TRBV28 and TRBJ1-5; D is perhaps TRBD1 (5 bases). The CDR3 is 16 amino acids. V dropped 2 bases and J dropped 2 bases, with 13 bases sitting between them. The germline V gene encodes CDR1 MDHEN and CDR2 SYDVKM. CDR3: CASSLQGRGGNQPQHF. CDR3 DNA: TGTGCCAGCAGTTTACAAGGGCGGGGGGGCAATCAGCCCCAGCATTTT.

The V gene is TRBV5-1, the J gene TRBJ1-3; D may be TRBD1 (5 bases). The CDR3 extends over 14 amino acids. V lost 4 bases, J lost 2 bases, and 10 bases lay in between. Germline lookup yields CDR1 SGHRS and CDR2 YFSETQ. In DNA form, the CDR3 reads TGCGCCAGCAGCCCGGGACCACCTGGAAACACCATATATTTT. It yields the protein CASSPGPPGNTIYF.

This clone was detected once. The rearrangement links TRBV2 to TRBJ2-3; D is ambiguous. Germline V gene sequence: CDR1 SNHLY, CDR2 FYNNEI. CDR3 length: 16 amino acids. Trimming took off 9 bases at V and 0 bases at J, with 19 bases between the two ends. The CDR3 DNA is TGTGCCAGTTCCCCCAGTCGGGCCAAAAGCACAGATACGCAGTATTTT. As protein: CASSPSRAKSTDTQYF. Based on the CDR3 plus reference TRBV2 and TRBJ2-3, the full variable domain is EPEVTQTPSHQVTQMGQEVILRCVPISNHLYFYWYRQILGQKVEFLVSFYNNEISEKSEIFDDQFSVERPDGSNFTLKIRSTKLEDSAMYFCASSPSRAKSTDTQYFGPGTRLTVL.

This clone was detected only once. Additional DNA sequences in this sample encode the identical CDR3. The chain joins TRBV27 to TRBJ1-5; D remains unclear. The V gene lost 0 bases and the J gene lost 5 bases, with 5 bases spanning the gap. The V gene's germline CDR1 is MNHEY and CDR2 SMNVEV (reference sequence). The CDR3 sequence is 13 residues long. The DNA for the CDR3 is TGTGCCAGCAGTTTATCGGTCGATCAGCCCCAGCATTTT. The encoded protein is CASSLSVDQPQHF.

J is TRBJ2-3 and V is TRBV28, with D perhaps matching TRBD2 (6 bases). Per the germline V gene, CDR1 is MDHEN and CDR2 is SYDVKM. The CDR3 extends over 14 amino acids. V was pared by 8 bases and J by 2 bases, with 14 bases between. CDR3 loop: CASRRDSSTDTQYF. For the CDR3, the DNA is TGTGCCAGCCGGAGGGACTCCTCCACAGATACGCAGTATTTT.

This chain connects TRBV6-5 to TRBJ2-6; D ambiguous. Germline assignment: CDR1 MNHEY and CDR2 SVGAGI. V was cut by 2 bases and J by 2 bases, with 7 bases left in between. This CDR3 contains 15 residues. In DNA form, the CDR3 reads TGTGCCAGCAGTTACGGGCCCCCTGGGGCCAACGTCCTGACTTTC. It yields the protein CASSYGPPGANVLTF.

The J gene is TRBJ2-7, the V gene TRBV4-1, with 11 nucleotides matching TRBD1. V was pared by 4 bases and J by 4 bases, with 3 bases of the junction left unmatched. The germline CDR1 and CDR2 sequences are MGHRA and YSYEKL. The CDR3 has 14 residues. CDR3 protein: CASSPWDRGYEQYF. Here the CDR3 DNA reads TGCGCCAGCAGCCCTTGGGACAGGGGGTACGAGCAGTACTTC.

The chain combines TRBV28 with TRBJ1-2; D unresolved. V was trimmed by 6 bases and J by 6 bases, leaving 17 bases between them. CDR1 is MDHEN and CDR2 is SYDVKM in the germline V gene. The CDR3 covers 14 residues. The CDR3 region has the DNA TGTGCCAGCAGCCGAACGTGGGCCGTCGATGGCTACACCTTC. This translates into CASSRTWAVDGYTF.

The J gene is TRBJ2-5, the V gene TRBV11-2, with 9 positions matching TRBD2. This CDR3 has 19 amino acids. J was trimmed by 5 bases and V by 0 bases; bases with no gene match: 16. Germline CDR1 and CDR2: SGHAT and FQNNGV. The CDR3 nucleotides are TGTGCCAGCAGCTTAGATTTCAGTATGCGGGGGGGAAACCGGGAGACCCAGTACTTC. Translation: CASSLDFSMRGGNRETQYF.